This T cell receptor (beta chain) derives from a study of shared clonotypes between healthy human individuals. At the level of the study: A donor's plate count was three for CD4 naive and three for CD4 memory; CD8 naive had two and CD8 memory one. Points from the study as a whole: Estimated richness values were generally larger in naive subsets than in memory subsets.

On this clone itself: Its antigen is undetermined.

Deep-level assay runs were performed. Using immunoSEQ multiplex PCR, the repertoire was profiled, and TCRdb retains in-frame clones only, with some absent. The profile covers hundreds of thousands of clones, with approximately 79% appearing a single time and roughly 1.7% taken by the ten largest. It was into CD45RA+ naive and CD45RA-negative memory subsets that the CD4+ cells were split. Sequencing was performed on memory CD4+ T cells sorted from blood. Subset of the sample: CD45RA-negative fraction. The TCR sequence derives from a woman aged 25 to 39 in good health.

CDR3 sequence: CASSPRQGGGETQYF. CDR3 in DNA: TGTGCCAGCAGCCCCCGACAGGGTGGAGGAGAGACCCAGTACTTC. This chain links TRBV7-2 with TRBJ2-5, with 7 bases aligning to TRBD1. CDR3 length: 15 amino acids. The V segment lost 5 bases and the J segment 4 bases; nucleotides outside the gene matches: 10. Per the germline V gene, CDR1 is SGHTA and CDR2 is FQGNSA.